This is a list of T cell receptor beta chains from one sample in a study of blood T cell repertoires in COVID-19. Repertoires were generated with immunoSEQ multiplex PCR, while TCRdb's copy carries only in-frame clones and drops some. Of about 90,000 clones listed, 80% to 90% are singletons. The sequencing sample was made of peripheral blood. The source is a middle-aged man with COVID-19, enrolled during active disease. CDR3s include the opening cysteine and the closing phenylalanine or tryptophan. Each record gives: J gene, V gene, clone size, D gene, CDR3 protein, CDR3 DNA. The D gene is left open where the match is weak. Clone size, where shown, is once, few, many, or a class for clones that have expanded.

j_gene: TRBJ2-1
v_gene: TRBV2
abundance: .
d_gene: TRBD1
CDR3aa: CASSVDRGNNEQFF
CDR3nt: TGTGCCAGCAGTGTTGACAGGGGTAACAATGAGCAGTTCTTC

j_gene: TRBJ1-2
v_gene: TRBV7-8
abundance: .
d_gene: TRBD1
CDR3aa: CASKTGATSSVYGYTF
CDR3nt: TGTGCCAGCAAAACAGGGGCGACGTCGAGCGTCTATGGCTACACCTTC

j_gene: TRBJ2-1
v_gene: TRBV2
abundance: .
d_gene: TRBD1
CDR3aa: CASSENDRGHYNEQFF
CDR3nt: TGTGCCAGCAGTGAAAACGACAGGGGCCATTACAATGAGCAGTTCTTC

j_gene: TRBJ2-7
v_gene: TRBV7-9
abundance: .
d_gene: TRBD2
CDR3aa: CASSYSRGAYEQYF
CDR3nt: TGTGCCAGCAGCTACTCACGGGGGGCCTACGAGCAGTACTTC

j_gene: TRBJ1-4
v_gene: TRBV23-1
abundance: .
d_gene: TRBD1
CDR3aa: CASSLGRGTTNEKLFF
CDR3nt: TGCGCCAGCAGTCTGGGCAGGGGGACAACTAATGAAAAACTGTTTTTT

j_gene: TRBJ1-2
v_gene: TRBV7-9
abundance: .
d_gene: .
CDR3aa: CASSLSLRDYGYTF
CDR3nt: TGTGCCAGCAGCTTATCACTGAGGGACTATGGCTACACCTTC

j_gene: TRBJ1-2
v_gene: TRBV6-4
abundance: few
d_gene: TRBD1
CDR3aa: CASSVDRGPLSNYGYTF
CDR3nt: TGTGCCAGCAGTGTGGACAGGGGCCCCTTATCTAACTATGGCTACACCTTC

j_gene: TRBJ2-3
v_gene: TRBV6-1
abundance: .
d_gene: TRBD1
CDR3aa: CASSVSGQGAGDTQYF
CDR3nt: TGTGCCAGCAGTGTCTCGGGACAGGGGGCCGGAGATACGCAGTATTTT

j_gene: TRBJ2-3
v_gene: TRBV30
abundance: .
d_gene: TRBD2
CDR3aa: CAWSGLAGGRPNTQYF
CDR3nt: TGTGCCTGGTCGGGACTAGCGGGGGGTCGCCCAAATACGCAGTATTTT

j_gene: TRBJ2-5
v_gene: TRBV4-1
abundance: .
d_gene: TRBD1
CDR3aa: CASSSRTGETQYF
CDR3nt: TGCGCCAGCAGTTCAAGGACAGGGGAGACCCAGTACTTC

j_gene: TRBJ1-2
v_gene: TRBV19
abundance: .
d_gene: TRBD1
CDR3aa: CASSVSGGDYGYTF
CDR3nt: TGTGCCAGTAGTGTTTCAGGGGGCGACTATGGCTACACCTTC

j_gene: TRBJ2-7
v_gene: TRBV12-3/TRBV12-4
abundance: .
d_gene: .
CDR3aa: CASTRGLSYEQYF
CDR3nt: TGTGCCAGCACAAGGGGCTTGAGCTACGAGCAGTACTTC

j_gene: TRBJ2-3
v_gene: TRBV12-3/TRBV12-4
abundance: .
d_gene: .
CDR3aa: CASSLRYTDTQYF
CDR3nt: TGTGCCAGCAGTCTAAGATACACAGATACGCAGTATTTT

j_gene: TRBJ1-4
v_gene: TRBV7-9
abundance: .
d_gene: .
CDR3aa: CASSPGGQGGGNEKLFF
CDR3nt: TGTGCCAGCAGCCCGGGAGGCCAGGGTGGAGGTAATGAAAAACTGTTTTTT

j_gene: TRBJ2-5
v_gene: TRBV5-1
abundance: .
d_gene: .
CDR3aa: CASSPNLQETQYF
CDR3nt: TGCGCCAGCAGCCCAAACCTACAAGAGACCCAGTACTTC

j_gene: TRBJ1-2
v_gene: TRBV7-9
abundance: few
d_gene: .
CDR3aa: CASSLFDSIYGYTF
CDR3nt: TGTGCCAGCAGCTTATTCGACTCCATCTATGGCTACACCTTC

j_gene: TRBJ2-3
v_gene: TRBV6-5
abundance: .
d_gene: TRBD1
CDR3aa: CASSHRPGGLPTQYF
CDR3nt: TGTGCCAGCAGTCACCGGCCAGGGGGCTTACCTACGCAGTATTTT

j_gene: TRBJ2-5
v_gene: TRBV3-1/TRBV3-2
abundance: .
d_gene: TRBD2
CDR3aa: CASSSRTSGVSGETQYF
CDR3nt: TGTGCCAGCAGCTCCCGGACTAGCGGGGTTTCGGGGGAGACCCAGTACTTC

j_gene: TRBJ1-4
v_gene: TRBV7-3
abundance: .
d_gene: .
CDR3aa: CASSPTLKALEEKLFF
CDR3nt: TGTGCCAGCAGCCCCACTCTGAAGGCCCTGGAGGAAAAACTGTTTTTT

j_gene: TRBJ2-7
v_gene: TRBV2
abundance: once
d_gene: TRBD2
CDR3aa: CASKGLPAHYEQYF
CDR3nt: TGTGCCAGCAAGGGACTACCCGCCCATTACGAGCAGTACTTC

j_gene: TRBJ2-7
v_gene: TRBV4-2
abundance: .
d_gene: TRBD1
CDR3aa: CASSSPFRTGTYEQYF
CDR3nt: TGTGCCAGCAGCTCCCCCTTTCGGACAGGGACCTACGAGCAGTACTTC

j_gene: TRBJ1-6
v_gene: TRBV7-9
abundance: once
d_gene: .
CDR3aa: CASSFGDNSPLHF
CDR3nt: TGTGCCAGCAGCTTCGGGGATAATTCACCCCTCCACTTT

j_gene: TRBJ1-5
v_gene: TRBV6-5
abundance: .
d_gene: TRBD1
CDR3aa: CASKRDSGDQPQHF
CDR3nt: TGTGCCAGCAAAAGGGACAGCGGAGATCAGCCCCAGCATTTT

j_gene: TRBJ1-2
v_gene: TRBV5-1
abundance: .
d_gene: .
CDR3aa: CASSLAVGADTNYGYTF
CDR3nt: TGCGCCAGCAGCTTGGCCGTTGGGGCAGATACTAACTATGGCTACACCTTC

j_gene: TRBJ2-5
v_gene: TRBV5-4
abundance: .
d_gene: TRBD1
CDR3aa: CASSPGTGSTQYF
CDR3nt: TGTGCCAGCAGCCCCGGGACAGGGTCGACCCAGTACTTC

j_gene: TRBJ2-2
v_gene: TRBV10-3
abundance: .
d_gene: .
CDR3aa: CAISESVRSAGELFF
CDR3nt: TGTGCCATCAGTGAGTCTGTCAGGTCAGCCGGGGAGCTGTTTTTT

j_gene: TRBJ1-4
v_gene: TRBV29-1
abundance: .
d_gene: .
CDR3aa: CSVRGTNEKLFF
CDR3nt: TGCAGCGTCAGGGGCACTAATGAAAAACTGTTTTTT

j_gene: TRBJ1-2
v_gene: TRBV28
abundance: .
d_gene: .
CDR3aa: CASSFSQPADYGYTF
CDR3nt: TGTGCCAGCAGTTTTTCACAGCCCGCTGACTATGGCTACACCTTC

j_gene: TRBJ2-2
v_gene: TRBV4-3
abundance: .
d_gene: .
CDR3aa: CASSQDLQHYTGELFF
CDR3nt: TGCGCCAGCAGCCAAGATCTACAGCATTACACCGGGGAGCTGTTTTTT

j_gene: TRBJ2-7
v_gene: TRBV27
abundance: .
d_gene: TRBD2
CDR3aa: CASREVKAGSYEQYF
CDR3nt: TGTGCCAGCAGAGAGGTAAAAGCGGGGAGCTACGAGCAGTACTTC

j_gene: TRBJ1-5
v_gene: TRBV1
abundance: .
d_gene: .
CDR3aa: CTSSQPLERDRGNQPQHF
CDR3nt: TGCACCAGCAGCCAACCCCTCGAGAGGGACAGGGGCAATCAGCCCCAGCATTTT

j_gene: TRBJ2-7
v_gene: TRBV7-3
abundance: .
d_gene: TRBD1
CDR3aa: CASSSTGGGDEQYF
CDR3nt: TGTGCCAGCAGCTCAACAGGGGGCGGTGACGAGCAGTACTTC

j_gene: TRBJ2-1
v_gene: TRBV24-1
abundance: .
d_gene: .
CDR3aa: CATSDFSRGRNNEQFF
CDR3nt: TGTGCCACCAGTGATTTCTCCCGTGGCAGAAACAATGAGCAGTTCTTC

j_gene: TRBJ1-2
v_gene: TRBV7-2
abundance: .
d_gene: .
CDR3aa: CASSLALGGEHGYTF
CDR3nt: TGTGCCAGCAGCTTAGCCCTCGGAGGGGAACATGGCTACACCTTC

j_gene: TRBJ2-2
v_gene: TRBV5-4
abundance: .
d_gene: .
CDR3aa: CASSIFTGELFF
CDR3nt: TGTGCCAGCTCTATATTCACCGGGGAGCTGTTTTTT

j_gene: TRBJ2-1
v_gene: TRBV9
abundance: .
d_gene: TRBD2
CDR3aa: CASSVGGGGHNEQFF
CDR3nt: TGTGCCAGCAGCGTAGGTGGCGGGGGGCACAATGAGCAGTTCTTC

j_gene: TRBJ2-1
v_gene: TRBV7-8
abundance: .
d_gene: .
CDR3aa: CASSLGSSYNEQFF
CDR3nt: TGTGCCAGCAGCTTGGGCTCCTCCTACAATGAGCAGTTCTTC

j_gene: TRBJ1-4
v_gene: TRBV5-1
abundance: .
d_gene: .
CDR3aa: CASSSGWSNEKLFF
CDR3nt: TGCGCCAGCAGCTCGGGATGGTCTAATGAAAAACTGTTTTTT

j_gene: TRBJ2-7
v_gene: TRBV10-3
abundance: .
d_gene: .
CDR3aa: CAISESSEQYF
CDR3nt: TGTGCCATCAGTGAGTCTAGCGAGCAGTACTTC

j_gene: TRBJ2-5
v_gene: TRBV6-5
abundance: .
d_gene: .
CDR3aa: CASRDRQETQYF
CDR3nt: TGTGCCAGCAGAGACAGACAAGAGACCCAGTACTTC

j_gene: TRBJ2-4
v_gene: TRBV9
abundance: .
d_gene: TRBD2
CDR3aa: CASSAYHSGVNIQYF
CDR3nt: TGTGCCAGCAGCGCCTACCATAGCGGGGTTAACATTCAGTACTTC

j_gene: TRBJ1-1
v_gene: TRBV12-3/TRBV12-4
abundance: .
d_gene: .
CDR3aa: CASLGRSDTEAFF
CDR3nt: TGTGCCAGCCTGGGGAGGTCGGACACTGAAGCTTTCTTT

j_gene: TRBJ2-7
v_gene: TRBV3-1/TRBV3-2
abundance: .
d_gene: TRBD2
CDR3aa: CASSQGAGGLREQYF
CDR3nt: TGTGCCAGCAGCCAAGGAGCGGGGGGGCTGCGCGAGCAGTACTTC

j_gene: TRBJ1-2
v_gene: TRBV27
abundance: once
d_gene: TRBD1
CDR3aa: CASSRDSLTNYGYTF
CDR3nt: TGTGCCAGCAGCCGGGACAGCCTAACTAACTATGGCTACACCTTC

j_gene: TRBJ2-2
v_gene: TRBV2
abundance: .
d_gene: TRBD2
CDR3aa: CASSVGGNGELFF
CDR3nt: TGTGCCAGCAGTGTGGGGGGGAACGGGGAGCTGTTTTTT

j_gene: TRBJ2-6
v_gene: TRBV27
abundance: .
d_gene: .
CDR3aa: CASSWARGHSGANVLTF
CDR3nt: TGTGCCAGCAGTTGGGCAAGGGGACACTCTGGGGCCAACGTCCTGACTTTC